Here is one TCR beta chain with its context. Its target is unknown. These data are taken from a study of OX40 agonist ivuxolimab in advanced cancers. This CDR3 contains 15 residues. The trim removed 4 bases at V and 8 bases at J, leaving 10 bases unmatched. Germline CDR1 is SGHTA and CDR2 is FQGNSA. Here immunoSEQ multiplex PCR was the method, and the copy in TCRdb shows in-frame clones only, minus some. The sample lists around 84,000 clones, about nine tenths occurring once. Study-level findings and limits: Partial responders receiving 0.1-3.0 mg/kg showed among the lowest clonal expansion. Averaging showed that CD8+ T cells had more expanded clones than CD4+ did. The investigators did not determine what antigen specificity the expanded peripheral T cells had. The CD4+ and CD8+ T cells in the blood had expanded clonally by week 6 at 0.1 to 3.0 mg/kg.

The chain combines TRBV7-2 with TRBJ2-1, with TRBD1 matching 8 bases. The source of this sequence is an adult with an advanced solid tumor such as melanoma, head and neck, liver or kidney cancer. The sequenced sample was CD4+ or CD8+ T cells sorted from blood, obtained in a trial of the OX40 agonist ivuxolimab. The CDR3: CASSSGLAQGDEQFF. CDR3 bases: TGTGCCAGCAGCTCGGGACTTGCACAGGGGGATGAGCAGTTCTTC.